These 27 T cell receptor beta chains share one sample of origin, sequenced in a study of T cells in tuberculosis. Profiled with immunoSEQ multiplex PCR; TCRdb holds only in-frame clones, not every one. This table holds 20,000 to 25,000 clones, nearly 97% found once. Sample: PBMCs. The receptors here all came from a donor aged 10 to 29 with latent tuberculosis or without tuberculosis infection.

The V and J genes are TRBV7-9 and TRBJ2-5; TRBD2 matches 13 bases. V trimming: 5 bases; J trimming: 2 bases; junction bases outside the gene matches: 8. This CDR3 has 17 amino acids. Germline CDR1 SEHNR, CDR2 FQNEAQ (reference sequence). CDR3 protein: CASSPGLAGMWQETQYF. The CDR3 DNA reads as TGTGCCAGCAGCCCGGGACTAGCGGGGATGTGGCAAGAGACCCAGTACTTC. The full variable domain, rest sourced from reference TRBV7-9 and TRBJ2-5, is DTGVSQNPRHKITKRGQNVTFRCDPISEHNRLYWYRQTLGQGPEFLTYFQNEAQLEKSRLLSDRFSAERPKGSFSTLEIQRTEQGDSAMYLCASSPGLAGMWQETQYFGPGTRLLVL.

The chain carries TRBV30 and TRBJ2-1; 11 bases match TRBD2. The length of the CDR3 is 14 residues. CDR1 is GTSNPN, CDR2 SVGIG, per germline (reference sequence). Losses at the gene ends were 3 bases for V and 9 bases for J; bases not matched to a gene: 7. This CDR3 is CAWSELAGDSEQFF. Here the CDR3 DNA reads TGTGCCTGGAGCGAACTAGCGGGGGATAGTGAGCAGTTCTTC.

The chain has TRBV10-3 and TRBJ1-1; TRBD1 aligns across 7 bases. V gave up 0 bases and J gave up 3 bases; unmatched junction bases: 13. From germline, CDR1 is ENHRY and CDR2 SYGVKD. The CDR3 covers 18 residues. The CDR3 reads CAISESERGGDRDTEAFF. CDR3 in DNA: TGTGCCATCAGTGAGTCGGAGAGAGGGGGCGATAGGGACACTGAAGCTTTCTTT.

The rearrangement joins TRBV29-1 to TRBJ1-1, with D possibly being TRBD1 (5 bases). V was clipped by 3 bases and J by 5 bases, with 13 bases between them. Per germline, CDR1 SQVTM and CDR2 ANQGSEA. CDR3 size: 13 residues. The CDR3 sequence: CSVEPQAGTEAFF. Here the CDR3 DNA reads TGCAGCGTTGAGCCACAGGCGGGGACTGAAGCTTTCTTT.

The CDR3 sequence is CASSRLTGTSYNEQFF. In DNA form, the CDR3 reads TGTGCCAGCAGCCGTCTGACAGGGACCTCCTACAATGAGCAGTTCTTC. The rearrangement joins TRBV13 to TRBJ2-1; TRBD1 aligns across 7 bases. Germline assignment: CDR1 PRHDT and CDR2 FYEKMQ (reference sequence). J gave up 0 bases and V 5 bases, and 7 bases lay outside the gene matches. CDR3 length equals 16 residues.

This sequence joins TRBV27 and TRBJ1-2; TRBD1 might be the D (6 bases). In germline, CDR1 is MNHEY, CDR2 SMNVEV (reference sequence). V lost 6 bases, J lost 8 bases, and 19 bases lay in between. This CDR3 contains 14 residues. CDR3 amino acids: CASRPGAGVLGYTF. CDR3 coding DNA: TGTGCCAGCAGACCTGGGGCAGGGGTATTGGGCTACACCTTC.

The CDR3 here is CATGQIGTNTQYV. Written as DNA, the CDR3 is TGCGCCACCGGACAAATAGGGACAAACACGCAGTACGTC. The genes are TRBV10-2 and TRBJ2-7, with D possibly matching TRBD1 (6 bases). Trimming shortened V by 10 bases and J by 9 bases, and 22 bases separated the two germline ends. The V gene's germline CDR1 is WSHSY and CDR2 SAAADI. The CDR3 spans 13 residues.

This CDR3 is CASTPTALGETQYF. CDR3 nucleotides: TGTGCCAGCACCCCGACAGCCTTGGGGGAGACCCAGTACTTC. The V gene is TRBV27, the J gene TRBJ2-5; a possible D gene is TRBD1 (5 bases). The CDR3 runs to 14 residues. Deletions cut 7 bases from V and 5 bases from J, with 17 bases between. CDR1 is MNHEY and CDR2 is SMNVEV in the germline V gene (reference sequence).

The chain uses TRBV29-1 and TRBJ1-1; D is possibly TRBD1 (6 bases). Trimming stripped 6 bases from V and 4 bases from J, with 18 bases between. Germline V lookup: CDR1 SQVTM, CDR2 ANQGSEA. This CDR3 region has 14 residues. For the CDR3, the DNA is TGCAGCGTGGCCCCCAGGACAGCGGCCACTGAAGCTTTCTTT. Translated, it gives CSVAPRTAATEAFF.

The chain employs TRBV7-2 and TRBJ1-2; D gene unclear. This CDR3 has 14 amino acids. V lost 3 bases and J 2 bases, leaving 10 bases between the germline ends. Germline CDR1 and CDR2: SGHTA and FQGNSA. CDR3 coding DNA: TGTGCCAGCAGCTTCAGTCACACGAACTATGGCTACACCTTC. It is translated as CASSFSHTNYGYTF.

CDR3 bases: TGTGCCAGCAAAACGACGGGGACAATTAAAGAGACCCAGTACTTC. It specifies CASKTTGTIKETQYF. The J gene is TRBJ2-5, the V gene TRBV27, with a weak D call TRBD1 (6 bases). The germline gives CDR1 MNHEY, CDR2 SMNVEV (reference sequence). V dropped 7 bases and J dropped 3 bases, with 18 bases sitting between them. This CDR3 contains 15 residues.

Only a few counts were recorded for this clone. The rearrangement links TRBV6-1 to TRBJ2-5; D may be TRBD2 (5 bases). V was pared by 5 bases and J by 2 bases, with 9 bases between. This CDR3 is 13 amino acids long. Germline V gives CDR1 MNHNS, CDR2 SASEGT. CDR3 region: CASSLWTQETQYF. Here the CDR3 DNA reads TGTGCCAGCAGTCTATGGACTCAAGAGACCCAGTACTTC.

The chain couples TRBV4-1 to TRBJ1-5, with 8 bases lining up with TRBD1. Trimming took 1 base from V and 4 from J; bases not matched to a gene: 6. Germline loops: CDR1 MGHRA, CDR2 YSYEKL. The CDR3 runs to 16 residues. CDR3 region: CASSQGWDRPNQPQHF. CDR3 DNA: TGCGCCAGCAGCCAAGGGTGGGACAGGCCAAATCAGCCCCAGCATTTT.

The CDR3 sequence: CASSSPTDEAFF. CDR3 nucleotide sequence: TGTGCCAGCAGCTCACCGACAGATGAAGCTTTCTTT. This sequence joins TRBV11-1 and TRBJ1-1; weak D call: TRBD1 (5 bases). The CDR3 totals 12 residues. The germline gives CDR1 SGHAT, CDR2 FQDESV (reference sequence). V lost 4 bases and J lost 7, with 10 bases in between.

The chain couples TRBV6-1 to TRBJ2-3, with a weak D call TRBD2 (5 bases). Germline V CDR1 and CDR2: MNHNS, SASEGT. There are 15 residues in the CDR3. V gave up 10 bases and J gave up 3 bases, with 20 bases separating them. CDR3 DNA: TGTGCCACCTCTCACCCCAGCGGCGCAACAGATACGCAGTATTTT. Its translation is CATSHPSGATDTQYF.

This rearrangement joins TRBV11-2 to TRBJ1-2, with D hard to call. Germline V gives CDR1 SGHAT, CDR2 FQNNGV. There are 11 residues in the CDR3. V was cut by 3 bases and J by 5 bases, with 4 bases left in between. CDR3 region: CASSFEYGYTF. The CDR3 DNA reads TGTGCCAGCAGCTTCGAGTATGGCTACACCTTC.

This chain links TRBV19 with TRBJ1-5; D uncertain. The CDR3 has 12 residues. Trimming shortened V by 9 bases and J by 7 bases, and 13 bases separated the two germline ends. Per germline, CDR1 LNHDA and CDR2 SQIVND (reference sequence). CDR3 bases: TGTGCCAGCAGAGAGGTACAACAGCCCCAGCATTTT. Protein: CASREVQQPQHF.

The chain is built from TRBV19 and TRBJ1-2; no clear D gene. Trimming took 6 bases from V and 4 from J, leaving 15 bases between them. CDR1 and CDR2 from the germline V gene are LNHDA and SQIVND (reference sequence). The CDR3 consists of 14 residues. The CDR3 reads CASSFTDSRYGYTF. The CDR3, as DNA: TGTGCCAGTAGCTTCACGGACTCCCGCTATGGCTACACCTTC. Drawing the rest from reference TRBV19 and TRBJ1-2, the complete variable domain is DGGITQSPKYLFRKEGQNVTLSCEQNLNHDAMYWYRQDPGQGLRLIYYSQIVNDFQKGDIAEGYSVSREKKESFPLTVTSAQKNPTAFYLCASSFTDSRYGYTFGSGTRLTVV.

The chain links TRBV18 to TRBJ2-1; 8 nucleotides agree with TRBD2. CDR1 and CDR2 from the germline V gene are KGHSH and LQKENI. The CDR3 has 17 residues. The V gene end was trimmed by 2 bases and the J gene end by 7 bases; junction bases not matched to a gene: 13. The CDR3, as DNA: TGTGCCAGCTCACCAGGCGGGTTTACGGGGGGGTCGAATGAGCAGTTCTTC. It encodes CASSPGGFTGGSNEQFF.

V and J are TRBV19 and TRBJ2-5; D possibly corresponds to TRBD1 (5 bases). The CDR3 consists of 13 residues. CDR1 and CDR2 from the germline V gene are LNHDA and SQIVND (reference sequence). The V end was cut by 0 bases, the J end by 12 bases, with 14 bases between. CDR3 sequence reads: CASSIEIRQRKYF. In DNA form, the CDR3 reads TGTGCCAGTAGTATAGAAATCAGACAGAGAAAGTACTTC.

The chain uses TRBV19 and TRBJ2-2, with unresolved D. CDR3 length: 15 amino acids. Germline V gives CDR1 LNHDA, CDR2 SQIVND (reference sequence). V lost 0 bases and J 0 bases, leaving 5 bases between the germline ends. This CDR3 is CASSIDLSNTGELFF. As DNA, the CDR3 is TGTGCCAGTAGTATAGATCTGTCGAACACCGGGGAGCTGTTTTTT.

CDR3 region: CASIPETGKLGEAFF. The CDR3 DNA follows: TGCGCCAGCATCCCTGAGACAGGGAAGTTGGGTGAAGCTTTCTTT. This chain links TRBV10-2 with TRBJ1-1, with TRBD1 matching over 7 bases. Germline-derived CDR1 and CDR2 are WSHSY and SAAADI. The CDR3 runs 15 residues. The V gene end was trimmed by 7 bases and the J gene end by 7 bases; junction bases not matched to a gene: 15.

This chain connects TRBV7-8 to TRBJ2-5; TRBD2 matches at 12 bases. V was clipped by 2 bases and J by 4 bases; unmatched bases: 8. Germline assignment: CDR1 SGHVS and CDR2 FQNEAQ. The CDR3 spans 17 residues. The CDR3 protein is CASSLLAGGRVGETQYF. The CDR3 region has the DNA TGTGCCAGCAGCTTACTAGCGGGGGGGAGGGTAGGAGAGACCCAGTACTTC.

The gene calls are TRBV5-5 and TRBJ1-1; D might be TRBD1 (5 bases). The CDR3 totals 13 residues. Trimming took off 4 bases at V and 1 base at J, with 8 bases between the two ends. The germline CDR1 and CDR2 sequences are SGHKS and YYEKEE (reference sequence). CDR3 loop: CASSLGENTEAFF. In DNA, the CDR3 is TGTGCCAGCAGCCTAGGGGAGAACACTGAAGCTTTCTTT.

This clone is a singleton in its sample. This sequence joins TRBV2 and TRBJ1-4, with 8 bases fitting TRBD1. The CDR3 spans 14 residues. V gave up 5 bases and J gave up 8 bases; unmatched junction bases: 7. Germline assignment: CDR1 SNHLY and CDR2 FYNNEI. This chain's CDR3 is CASSLGTGWEKLFF. CDR3 DNA: TGTGCCAGCAGTCTCGGGACAGGTTGGGAAAAACTGTTTTTT.

The chain employs TRBV27 and TRBJ1-4; 7 nucleotides align to TRBD1. J gave up 7 bases and V 4 bases, and 3 bases lay outside the gene matches. Germline CDR1 is MNHEY and CDR2 is SMNVEV (reference sequence). CDR3 length equals 13 residues. CDR3 sequence (DNA): TGTGCCAGCAGTTCGACAGGGCTTGAAAAACTGTTTTTT. Protein product: CASSSTGLEKLFF.

This clone has a single count. The V and J genes are TRBV12-2 and TRBJ1-1; whether TRBD1, the table's D call, matches the DNA was not checked. TRBV12-2 is a pseudogene locus. There are 14 residues in the CDR3. The CDR3 loop is CASRPQGGLHEAFF. CDR3 DNA sequence: TGTGCAAGTCGCCCTCAAGGGGGCCTCCACGAAGCTTTCTTT.